A single count supports the clone carrying this T cell receptor beta chain. This entry is derived from a study of CD8 T cells in Susac syndrome. On the study more broadly: Patients with Susac syndrome were, at the time of blood collection, therapy-naive, maintained on corticosteroids, or maintained on intravenous immunoglobulin alone.

The CDR3 totals 15 residues. Germline loops: CDR1 DFQATT, CDR2 SNEGSKA (reference sequence). The V end was cut by 6 bases, the J end by 7 bases, with 24 bases between. The RNA, 0.5 to 1 ug, was put through reverse transcription using random hexamers. MiXCR was run by TCRdb on the immunoSEQ multiplex PCR reads, yielding one entry per CDR3 protein. The data hold around 170,000 distinct CDR3 sequences, with roughly 95% observed a single time. The T cells that were sequenced for TCR beta were CD8+ and CD4+ cells from blood. The diagnostic criteria for definite or probable disease, as recently defined, were met by the patients with Susac syndrome. The CD8+ and CD4+ T cells were isolated magnetically using a negative isolation approach, whereas the TEMRA cells were enriched by FACS.

Sequenced sample: CD4+ T cells from PBMCs. This chain links TRBV20-1 with TRBJ1-1; D is uncertain. The receptor was isolated from a human donor with Susac syndrome. CDR3 region: CSAPVVTKLTREAFF. The CDR3 DNA sequence: TGCAGTGCCCCAGTGGTGACAAAATTAACTCGTGAAGCTTTCTTT.